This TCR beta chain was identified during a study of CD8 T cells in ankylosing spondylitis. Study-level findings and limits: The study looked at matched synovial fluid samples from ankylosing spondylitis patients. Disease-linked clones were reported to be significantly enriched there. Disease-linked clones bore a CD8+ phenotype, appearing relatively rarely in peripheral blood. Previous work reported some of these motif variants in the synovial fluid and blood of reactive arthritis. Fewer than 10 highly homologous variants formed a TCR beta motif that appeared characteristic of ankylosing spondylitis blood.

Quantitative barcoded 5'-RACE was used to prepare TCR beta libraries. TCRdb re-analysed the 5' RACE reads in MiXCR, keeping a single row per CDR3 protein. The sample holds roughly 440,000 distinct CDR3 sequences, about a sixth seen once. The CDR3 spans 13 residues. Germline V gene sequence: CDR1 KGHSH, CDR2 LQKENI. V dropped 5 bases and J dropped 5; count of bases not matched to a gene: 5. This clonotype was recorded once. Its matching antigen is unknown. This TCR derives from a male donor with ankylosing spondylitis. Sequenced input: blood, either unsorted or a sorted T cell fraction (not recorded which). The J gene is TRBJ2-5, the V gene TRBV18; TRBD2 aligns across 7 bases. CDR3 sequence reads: CASSTGGAETQYF. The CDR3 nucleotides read TGTGCCAGCTCAACGGGGGGTGCGGAGACCCAGTACTTC.